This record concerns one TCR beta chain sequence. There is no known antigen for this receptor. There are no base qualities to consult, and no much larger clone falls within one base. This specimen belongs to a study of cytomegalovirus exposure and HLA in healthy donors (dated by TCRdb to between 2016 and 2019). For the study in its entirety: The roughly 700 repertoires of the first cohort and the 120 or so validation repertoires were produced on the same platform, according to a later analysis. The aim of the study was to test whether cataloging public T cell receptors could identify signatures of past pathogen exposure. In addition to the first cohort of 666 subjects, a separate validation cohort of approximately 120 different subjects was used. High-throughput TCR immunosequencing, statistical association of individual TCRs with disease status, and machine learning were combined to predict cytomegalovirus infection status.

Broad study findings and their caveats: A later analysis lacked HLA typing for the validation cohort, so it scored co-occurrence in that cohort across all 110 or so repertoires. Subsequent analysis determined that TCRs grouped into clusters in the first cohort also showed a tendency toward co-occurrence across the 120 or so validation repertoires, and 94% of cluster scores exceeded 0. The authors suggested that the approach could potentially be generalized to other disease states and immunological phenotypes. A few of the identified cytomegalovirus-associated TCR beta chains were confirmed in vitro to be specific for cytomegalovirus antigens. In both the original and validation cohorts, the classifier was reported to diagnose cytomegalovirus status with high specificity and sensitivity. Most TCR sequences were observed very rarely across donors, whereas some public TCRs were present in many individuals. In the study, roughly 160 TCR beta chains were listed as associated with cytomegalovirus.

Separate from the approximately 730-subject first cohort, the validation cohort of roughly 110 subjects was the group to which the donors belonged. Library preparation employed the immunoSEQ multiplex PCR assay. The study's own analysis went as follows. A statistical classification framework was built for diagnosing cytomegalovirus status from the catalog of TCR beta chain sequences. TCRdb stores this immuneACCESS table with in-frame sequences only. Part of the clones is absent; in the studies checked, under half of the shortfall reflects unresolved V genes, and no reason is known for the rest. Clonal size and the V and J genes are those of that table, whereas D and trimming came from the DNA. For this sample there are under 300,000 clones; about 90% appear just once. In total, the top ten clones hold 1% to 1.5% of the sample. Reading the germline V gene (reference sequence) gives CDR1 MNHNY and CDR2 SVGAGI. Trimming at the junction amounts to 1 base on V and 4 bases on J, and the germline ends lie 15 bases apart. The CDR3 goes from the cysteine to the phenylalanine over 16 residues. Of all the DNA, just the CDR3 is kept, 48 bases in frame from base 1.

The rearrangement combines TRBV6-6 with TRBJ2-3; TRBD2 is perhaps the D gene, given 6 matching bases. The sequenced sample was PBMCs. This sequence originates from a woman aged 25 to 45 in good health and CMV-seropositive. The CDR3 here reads CASSYLLAVGADTQYF. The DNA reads TGTGCCAGCAGTTACTTACTAGCTGTCGGGGCAGATACGCAGTATTTT.